A single T cell receptor beta chain is shown here with its context. Its specificity is not known. Using RNA transcripts as the source, TCR beta CDR3 regions were amplified. Primed by the HTBI set, a first-round RT-PCR was run on the TCR CDR3. TCRdb itself ran the multiplex PCR reads through MiXCR, one entry per CDR3 protein. The sample lists a few hundred thousand distinct CDR3 sequences, around a sixth occurring once. These data belong to a study of T cells in Graves' hyperthyroidism and ophthalmopathy. As for the study in general: Specimen type is peripheral blood, collected at initial diagnosis prior to any treatment. Study conclusions and caveats: In the blood, most expanded thyroid clonotypes above 0.001 appeared as well. Ophthalmopathy was predicted by the model a median of roughly 6 months ahead of onset.

This CDR3 has 17 residues. With 0 bases removed from V and 0 bases from J, the gap between germline ends came to 15 bases. From germline, CDR1 is MNHEY and CDR2 SVGEGT. The source material was blood. The sequence was collected from a man aged 18 to 30 with Graves' ophthalmopathy. The V call is TRBV6-2 or TRBV6-3, the J call TRBJ2-7; possibly TRBD1 or TRBD2 for D (5 bases each). The CDR3 loop reads CASSYSRGPESSYEQYF. The CDR3, as DNA: TGTGCCAGCAGTTACTCGAGGGGTCCCGAGAGCTCCTACGAGCAGTACTTC.